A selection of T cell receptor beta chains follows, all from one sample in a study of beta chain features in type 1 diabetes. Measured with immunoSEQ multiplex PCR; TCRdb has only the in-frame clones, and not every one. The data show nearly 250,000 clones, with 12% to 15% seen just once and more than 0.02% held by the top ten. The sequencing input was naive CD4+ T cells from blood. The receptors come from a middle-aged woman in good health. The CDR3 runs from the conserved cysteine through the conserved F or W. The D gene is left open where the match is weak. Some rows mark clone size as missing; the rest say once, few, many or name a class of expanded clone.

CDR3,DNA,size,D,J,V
CASSKGLAGAAGQFF,TGTGCCAGCAGCAAAGGACTAGCGGGGGCTGCTGGGCAGTTCTTC,few,-,TRBJ2-1,TRBV21-1
CASTGQGQAFF,TGCGCCAGCACCGGACAGGGCCAAGCTTTCTTT,-,TRBD1,TRBJ1-1,TRBV10-2
CASSSRDNQPQHF,TGTGCCAGCAGCTCACGGGACAATCAGCCCCAGCATTTT,few,-,TRBJ1-5,TRBV5-5
CASSQDPTGYGYTF,TGCGCCAGCAGCCAAGATCCGACAGGTTATGGCTACACCTTC,few,-,TRBJ1-2,TRBV4-1
CASSGAQGLGSYNEQFF,TGTGCCAGCAGCGGCGCCCAGGGGCTCGGATCCTACAATGAGCAGTTCTTC,-,-,TRBJ2-1,TRBV9
CASRGTSGGIETQYF,TGTGCCAGCAGGGGGACTAGCGGGGGAATAGAGACCCAGTACTTC,few,TRBD2,TRBJ2-5,TRBV6-6
CASSLQAEANYGYTF,TGTGCCAGTAGTCTCCAGGCCGAAGCTAACTATGGCTACACCTTC,-,-,TRBJ1-2,TRBV19
CASSEQGTNQPQHF,TGTGCCAGCAGCGAACAGGGGACCAATCAGCCCCAGCATTTT,few,TRBD1,TRBJ1-5,TRBV2
CASSPYRLAGESATRETQYF,TGTGCCAGCAGTCCATACAGACTAGCGGGGGAATCGGCAACGAGAGAGACCCAGTACTTC,-,TRBD2,TRBJ2-5,TRBV27
CASSGDRGGYGYTF,TGTGCCAGCAGTGGGGACAGGGGAGGCTATGGCTACACCTTC,few,TRBD1,TRBJ1-2,TRBV2
CASSLWLAGGLDTQYF,TGTGCCAGCAGCTTGTGGCTAGCGGGGGGATTAGATACGCAGTATTTT,-,TRBD2,TRBJ2-3,TRBV5-4
CASSAGTGAFQPQHF,TGTGCCAGCAGCGCGGGGACAGGGGCGTTTCAGCCCCAGCATTTT,few,TRBD1,TRBJ1-5,TRBV9
CASSAGTQETQYF,TGTGCCAGCAGCGCCGGGACACAAGAGACCCAGTACTTC,-,-,TRBJ2-5,TRBV9
CASGLVPLAGGYYEQYF,TGTGCTAGTGGTTTGGTACCCCTCGCGGGGGGTTATTACGAGCAGTACTTC,-,TRBD2,TRBJ2-7,TRBV12-5
CTSSQVRGFYGYTF,TGCACCAGCAGCCAAGTCCGGGGTTTCTATGGCTACACCTTC,few,-,TRBJ1-2,TRBV1
CASSLTGGNTEAFF,TGTGCCAGCAGCTTGACAGGGGGCAACACTGAAGCTTTCTTT,-,TRBD1,TRBJ1-1,TRBV2
CAISGGQGRNQPQHF,TGTGCCATCAGTGGGGGACAGGGACGCAATCAGCCCCAGCATTTT,-,TRBD1,TRBJ1-5,TRBV10-3
CASSLAGVGDTQYF,TGCGCCAGCAGCTTGGCCGGGGTGGGAGATACGCAGTATTTT,-,-,TRBJ2-3,TRBV5-1
CASTGGYGYTF,TGTGCCAGCACAGGAGGATATGGCTACACCTTC,-,-,TRBJ1-2,TRBV5-6
CSVYTGRAQHF,TGCAGCGTTTATACAGGTCGGGCCCAGCATTTT,few,-,TRBJ1-5,TRBV29-1
CASSAQGGNSPLHF,TGTGCCAGCAGCGCACAGGGGGGTAATTCACCCCTCCACTTT,few,TRBD1,TRBJ1-6,TRBV9
CATSRDPSGANVLTF,TGTGCCACCAGCAGAGACCCGTCTGGGGCCAACGTCCTGACTTTC,many,-,TRBJ2-6,TRBV15
CASSVGGIYEQYF,TGTGCCAGCAGTGTCGGCGGGATCTACGAGCAGTACTTC,few,-,TRBJ2-7,TRBV2
CASSPGGPSYEQYF,TGTGCCAGCAGTCCAGGGGGACCATCCTACGAGCAGTACTTC,-,TRBD1,TRBJ2-7,TRBV6-5
CASSLESLTSGGYNEQFF,TGTGCCAGCAGCTTAGAATCCCTAACTAGCGGGGGGTACAATGAGCAGTTCTTC,-,TRBD2,TRBJ2-1,TRBV13
CASSLELAGGPADTQYF,TGCGCCAGCAGCTTGGAACTAGCGGGGGGGCCTGCAGATACGCAGTATTTT,-,TRBD2,TRBJ2-3,TRBV5-1
CASGLVRSLANTGELFF,TGTGCTAGTGGTTTGGTACGGAGCCTCGCGAACACCGGGGAGCTGTTTTTT,-,-,TRBJ2-2,TRBV12-5
CSVLGLLQGARKAEAFF,TGCAGCGTTCTGGGGCTGTTACAGGGGGCGCGTAAAGCTGAAGCTTTCTTT,-,TRBD1,TRBJ1-1,TRBV29-1
CASSLNQGAYWFF,TGCGCCAGCAGCTTGAATCAGGGGGCCTATTGGTTCTTC,-,TRBD1,TRBJ2-1,TRBV5-1
CASSSGQYQETQYF,TGTGCCAGCAGCTCGGGACAGTACCAAGAGACCCAGTACTTC,-,TRBD1,TRBJ2-5,TRBV7-2
CASRGGGDDSPLHF,TGCGCCAGCAGAGGGGGAGGGGATGATTCACCCCTCCACTTT,few,-,TRBJ1-6,TRBV5-1
CASSPQGDPNTGELFF,TGTGCCAGCTCTCCACAGGGGGACCCAAACACCGGGGAGCTGTTTTTT,-,TRBD1,TRBJ2-2,TRBV18
CASSDRKGGNTDTQYF,TGTGCCAGCAGCGACAGGAAGGGGGGGAACACAGATACGCAGTATTTT,few,-,TRBJ2-3,TRBV7-2
CASSLVAGVGANVLTF,TGCGCCAGCAGCTTGGTCGCAGGGGTCGGGGCCAACGTCCTGACTTTC,-,-,TRBJ2-6,TRBV5-1
CASSPEQVSQETQYF,TGTGCCAGCAGCCCGGAACAGGTATCCCAAGAGACCCAGTACTTC,few,-,TRBJ2-5,TRBV7-9